One and the same sample provided the 5 T cell receptor beta chains below, sequenced in a study of regulatory T cells in long-lasting Graves disease. Specified time point: newly diagnosed GD, antithyroid drugs for less than 3 months. Isolated PBMC RNA provided the starting material for the TCR library. The TCR beta library used iRepertoire HTBI primers with Arm-PCR amplification of CDR3. TCRdb analysed the multiplex PCR reads with MiXCR anew, one entry per CDR3 protein. Counted here are 550,000 to 650,000 distinct CDR3 sequences, 16% occurring once; the ten biggest clones make up 12%. In addition, the sample was reused for a study of T cells in Graves' hyperthyroidism and ophthalmopathy.

The input for sequencing was peripheral blood mononuclear cells (PBMCs), taken at new diagnosis, from a patient treated with antithyroid drugs. The receptor source for this set is a young man with Graves disease.

The chain joins TRBV25-1 to TRBJ1-4; TRBD1 might be the D (5 bases). This CDR3 has 18 residues. V was clipped by 1 base and J by 10 bases, with 25 bases between them. CDR1 is MGHDK and CDR2 is SYGVNS in the germline V gene. The CDR3 nucleotides are TGTGCCAGCAGTGAATCGGCTCCGGGACGGCCGATTCGCGGAAAACTGTTTTTT. Translated: CASSESAPGRPIRGKLFF.

The V gene is TRBV20-1, the J gene TRBJ2-1, with 15 bases matching TRBD2. V gave up 0 bases and J gave up 9 bases; unmatched junction bases: 6. Germline values: CDR1 DFQATT, CDR2 SNEGSKA (reference sequence). CDR3 length equals 16 residues. CDR3 loop: CSARDGLAGGPGEQFF. The CDR3 region has the DNA TGCAGTGCTAGAGACGGACTAGCGGGAGGGCCAGGTGAGCAGTTCTTC.

This clonotype has only a few counts. The V gene is TRBV7-9, the J gene TRBJ2-3; TRBD2 matches 10 bases. Per the germline V gene, CDR1 is SEHNR and CDR2 is FQNEAQ (reference sequence). This CDR3 has 16 residues. J was trimmed by 4 bases and V by 3 bases; bases with no gene match: 7. CDR3 region: CASSFASGRSADTQYF. In DNA form, the CDR3 reads TGTGCCAGCAGCTTTGCTAGCGGGAGATCTGCAGATACGCAGTATTTT.

The sample holds many counts of this clonotype. The chain carries TRBV30 and TRBJ2-7; tentatively, D is TRBD1 (5 bases). CDR3 length equals 18 residues. V was pared by 3 bases and J by 4 bases, with 28 bases between. Germline assignment: CDR1 GTSNPN and CDR2 SVGIG (reference sequence). Written as DNA, the CDR3 is TGTGCCTGGAGCCACACCGTCCCTCTGGGGCTTCCGACGTACGAGCAGTACTTC. Amino acids: CAWSHTVPLGLPTYEQYF.

This chain links TRBV5-1 with TRBJ2-2; D is perhaps TRBD1 (5 bases). The V end was cut by 0 bases, the J end by 5 bases, with 8 bases between. The CDR3 totals 14 residues. The V gene's germline CDR1 is SGHRS and CDR2 YFSETQ. In DNA, the CDR3 is TGCGCCAGCAGCTTGGCCCAGGGAACCGGGGAGCTGTTTTTT. Translating gives CASSLAQGTGELFF.